Following are 8 T cell receptor beta chains from one sample sequenced in a study of blood T cell repertoires in COVID-19. Method: immunoSEQ multiplex PCR; TCRdb's copy keeps in-frame clones and lacks some. Here the sample spans about 140,000 clones, 80% to 90% being singletons. What was sequenced was peripheral blood. Receptors were obtained from a man aged 50 to 60 who had recovered from COVID-19.

The chain links TRBV6-5 to TRBJ2-7; TRBD1 matches 7 bases. Trimming at V came to 0 bases and at J to 5 bases, leaving 7 bases not matched to a gene. The CDR3 covers 15 residues. Per germline, CDR1 MNHEY and CDR2 SVGAGI. Here the CDR3 reads CASSYSKGQPHEQYF. The CDR3 nucleotides read TGTGCCAGCAGTTACTCGAAGGGACAGCCCCACGAGCAGTACTTC.

The chain combines TRBV18 with TRBJ1-1, with 8 bases lining up with TRBD1. The CDR3 length is 14 residues. Germline V gene sequence: CDR1 KGHSH, CDR2 LQKENI. V dropped 5 bases and J dropped 3; count of bases not matched to a gene: 5. The CDR3 coding sequence is TGTGCCAGCTCATCTACAGGGGGAGACACTGAAGCTTTCTTT. This gives the protein CASSSTGGDTEAFF.

With regard to this clone: Sequence at one end of the junction differs from germline and may be a read error. The V gene is TRBV13, the J gene TRBJ2-5; 10 bases map to TRBD1. Germline V lookup: CDR1 PRHDT, CDR2 FYEKMQ (reference sequence). This CDR3 region has 15 residues. The chain's CDR3 is CASSPSPGQGKVANF. The CDR3 nucleotides are TGTGCCAGCAGCCCTAGCCCGGGACAGGGGAAAGTCGCGAACTTC.

The J gene is TRBJ2-1, the V gene TRBV10-3; D may be TRBD1 (6 bases). V was clipped by 6 bases and J by 2 bases, with 11 bases between them. CDR3 length: 14 amino acids. The germline V gene encodes CDR1 ENHRY and CDR2 SYGVKD. The CDR3 is CAIRSRGPYNEQFF. In DNA form, the CDR3 reads TGTGCCATCAGATCCAGGGGACCCTACAATGAGCAGTTCTTC.

V and J are TRBV9 and TRBJ1-3; 8 nucleotides agree with TRBD1. The CDR3 totals 16 residues. J gave up 4 bases and V 0 bases, and 6 bases lay outside the gene matches. Germline V CDR1 and CDR2: SGDLS, YYNGEE. The chain's CDR3 is CASSVGYRGKGNTIYF. The CDR3 nucleotides are TGTGCCAGCAGCGTAGGTTACAGGGGGAAAGGAAACACCATATATTTT.

The rearrangement joins TRBV4-1 to TRBJ2-5; D remains unclear. In germline, CDR1 is MGHRA, CDR2 YSYEKL. CDR3 size: 14 residues. V lost 0 bases and J lost 2, with 7 bases in between. CDR3 in DNA: TGCGCCAGCAGCCAAGATTTACAACAAGAGACCCAGTACTTC. The encoded protein is CASSQDLQQETQYF.

This chain connects TRBV7-2 to TRBJ1-2; possible D gene TRBD1, 6 bases. In germline, CDR1 is SGHTA, CDR2 FQGNSA. V was trimmed by 1 base and J by 5 bases, leaving 17 bases between them. CDR3 length equals 16 residues. The CDR3 region has the DNA TGTGCCAGCAGCTTAGATTCCGGGACAAGACTTTATGGCTACACCTTC. It encodes CASSLDSGTRLYGYTF.

V usage is TRBV11-2 and J usage is TRBJ2-3; weak D call: TRBD1 (6 bases). In germline, CDR1 is SGHAT, CDR2 FQNNGV. V lost 6 bases, J lost 3 bases, and 13 bases lay in between. This CDR3 has 14 amino acids. The CDR3 sequence is CASRNHRVTDTQYF. As DNA, the CDR3 is TGTGCCAGCAGGAATCACAGGGTTACAGATACGCAGTATTTT.